The entry below gives a single TCR beta chain sequence along with its context. Its antigen is still unknown. A much larger clone sits a single nucleotide away, making a read error possible. The data belong to a study of T cell repertoires in cytomegalovirus infection. Study-wide context: Based on public TCR beta signatures, there were indications of CMV infection and of a matching HLA type. Study conclusions and caveats: Pooled public TCR beta family frequency picked out CMV carriers with the relevant HLA. In two of eight donors, the top clonotype was HLA-C-restricted CMV-specific.

TCRdb independently ran MiXCR on the reads; one entry per CDR3 protein. The data hold around 350,000 distinct CDR3 sequences, with around 18% observed a single time. CDR3 size: 12 residues. Germline values: CDR1 SGHKS, CDR2 YYEKEE (reference sequence). V was shortened by 4 bases and J by 8 bases, with 11 bases between the two germline ends. This clonotype originated in a human donor in good health (CMV status not recorded). Some clones in this sample may be carry-over from other donors' samples. The chain employs TRBV5-5 and TRBJ2-3; the D is unclear. Sequenced input: PBMCs. CDR3 nucleotide sequence: TGTGCCAGCAGCCCCCAGGATGGTACGCAGTATTTT. Its translation is CASSPQDGTQYF. Supplemented by reference TRBV5-5 and TRBJ2-3, the full variable domain reads DAGVTQSPTHLIKTRGQQVTLRCSPISGHKSVSWYQQVLGQGPQFIFQYYEKEERGRGNFPDRFSARQFPNYSSELNVNALLLGDSALYLCASSPQDGTQYFGPGTRLTVL.